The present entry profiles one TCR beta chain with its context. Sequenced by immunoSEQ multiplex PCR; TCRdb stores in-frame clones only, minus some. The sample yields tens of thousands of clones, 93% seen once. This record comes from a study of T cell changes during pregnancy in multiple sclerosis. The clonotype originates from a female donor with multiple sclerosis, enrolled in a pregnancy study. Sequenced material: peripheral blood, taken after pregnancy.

DNA of the CDR3: TGTGCCAGCAGCTTCTATCAAGAGACCCAGTACTTC. It specifies CASSFYQETQYF. This sequence joins TRBV7-2 and TRBJ2-5; no firm D call. V lost 3 bases and J 2 bases, leaving 4 bases between the germline ends. In germline, CDR1 is SGHTA, CDR2 FQGNSA. This CDR3 region has 12 residues.